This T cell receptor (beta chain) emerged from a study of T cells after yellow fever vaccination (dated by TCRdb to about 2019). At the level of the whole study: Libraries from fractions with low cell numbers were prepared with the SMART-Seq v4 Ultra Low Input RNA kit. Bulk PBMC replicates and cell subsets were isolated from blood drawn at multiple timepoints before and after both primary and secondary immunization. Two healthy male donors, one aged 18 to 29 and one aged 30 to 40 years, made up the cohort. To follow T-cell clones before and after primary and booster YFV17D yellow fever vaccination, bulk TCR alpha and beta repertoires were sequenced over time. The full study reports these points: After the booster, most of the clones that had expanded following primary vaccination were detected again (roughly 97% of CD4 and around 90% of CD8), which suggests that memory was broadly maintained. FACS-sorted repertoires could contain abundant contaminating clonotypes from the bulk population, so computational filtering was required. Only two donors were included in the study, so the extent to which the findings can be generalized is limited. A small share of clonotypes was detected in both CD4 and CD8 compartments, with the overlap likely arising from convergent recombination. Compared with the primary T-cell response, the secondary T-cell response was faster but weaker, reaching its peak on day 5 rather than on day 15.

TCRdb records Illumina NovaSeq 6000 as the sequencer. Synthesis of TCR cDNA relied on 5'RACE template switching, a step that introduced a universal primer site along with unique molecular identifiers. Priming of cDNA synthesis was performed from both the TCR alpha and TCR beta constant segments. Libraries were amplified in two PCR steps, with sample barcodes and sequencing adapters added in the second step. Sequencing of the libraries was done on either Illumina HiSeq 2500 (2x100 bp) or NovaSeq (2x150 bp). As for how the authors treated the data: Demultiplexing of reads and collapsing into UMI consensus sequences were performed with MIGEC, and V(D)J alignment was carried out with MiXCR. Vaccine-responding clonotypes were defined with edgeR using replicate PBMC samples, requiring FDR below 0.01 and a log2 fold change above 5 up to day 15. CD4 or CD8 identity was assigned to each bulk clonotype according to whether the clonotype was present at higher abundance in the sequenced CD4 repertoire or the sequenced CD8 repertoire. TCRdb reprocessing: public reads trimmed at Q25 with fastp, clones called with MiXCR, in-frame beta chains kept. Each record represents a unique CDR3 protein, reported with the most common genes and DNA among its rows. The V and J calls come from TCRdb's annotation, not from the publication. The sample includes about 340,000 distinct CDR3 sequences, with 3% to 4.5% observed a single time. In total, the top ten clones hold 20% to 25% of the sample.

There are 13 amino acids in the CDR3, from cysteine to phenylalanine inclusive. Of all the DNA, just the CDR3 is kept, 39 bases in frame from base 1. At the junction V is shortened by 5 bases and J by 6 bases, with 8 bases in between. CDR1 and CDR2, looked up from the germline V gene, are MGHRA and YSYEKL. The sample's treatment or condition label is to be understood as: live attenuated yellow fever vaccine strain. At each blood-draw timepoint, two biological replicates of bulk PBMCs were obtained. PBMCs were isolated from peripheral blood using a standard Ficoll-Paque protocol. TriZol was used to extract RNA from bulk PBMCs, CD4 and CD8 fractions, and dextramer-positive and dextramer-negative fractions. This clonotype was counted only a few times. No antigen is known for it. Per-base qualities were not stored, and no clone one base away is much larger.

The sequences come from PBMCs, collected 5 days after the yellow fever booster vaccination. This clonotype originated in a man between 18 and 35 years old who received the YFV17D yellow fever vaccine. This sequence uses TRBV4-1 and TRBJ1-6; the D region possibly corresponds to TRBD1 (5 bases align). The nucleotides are TGCGCCAGCAGCGAGGGACTTAATTCACCCCTCCACTTT. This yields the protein CASSEGLNSPLHF.